Sequencing of this T cell receptor (beta chain) was carried out in a study of Graves' ophthalmopathy and Graves' hyperthyroidism (dated by TCRdb to 2016 to 2019). In terms of the full investigation: Peripheral blood was collected at initial diagnosis, prior to any treatment. Following sampling, methimazole starting at 30 mg daily was administered to hyperthyroidism patients, and high-dose intravenous methylprednisolone was administered to ophthalmopathy patients. In total, some 130 blood samples were TCR-sequenced: fewer than 50 ophthalmopathy, some 80 hyperthyroidism and some 17 hyperthyroidism-to-ophthalmopathy patients. For training and testing, the 95 to 100 patients in the discovery cohort were randomly divided in a 7:3 ratio. In about 6 hyperthyroidism patients, the T-cell repertoire of thyroid tissue was compared with the T-cell repertoire of blood. To explore V-J signatures that distinguish ophthalmopathy from hyperthyroidism, a discovery set of around 100 patients was enrolled, made up of over 40 with ophthalmopathy and 57 with stable hyperthyroidism. The study used signatures of the TCR beta repertoire to tell Graves' ophthalmopathy apart from Graves' hyperthyroidism and to predict which patients would progress to ophthalmopathy. An independent validation cohort comprised 18 hyperthyroidism patients and over 15 patients who later progressed from hyperthyroidism to ophthalmopathy.

For repertoire sequencing, the TCR beta CDR3 regions were amplified from RNA transcripts. The first round of RT-PCR was done with HTBI primers and the Qiagen OneStep RT-PCR kit, and was followed by a second round of multiplex PCR, then size selection and purification. Libraries were sequenced paired-end with 100 bp reads on an Illumina HiSeq2000. Processing in the source paper ran as follows. Reads were processed with SOAPnuke, discarding reads with adapters, uncalled bases, mean Phred below 15, or no exact constant-primer or identifier match. COPE v1.2.5 was used to merge the high-quality paired reads. Each unique nucleotide sequence was treated as a clonotype, and MiTCR v1.1 was used to align the clonotypes to the IMGT TRB V, D and J references. Analysis was restricted to V-J combinations with a frequency above 0.0001, which covered over 98% of repertoires. For each V-J combination, a TCR clonal expansion and chaos score was defined as F50 clonal expansion divided by the chaos observed in the TCRdist matrix. Features were reduced by Welch's t-statistics and random forest to approximately 12 V-J combinations, which fed a naive Bayes classifier. The Morisita-Horn index was used to measure how similar the thyroid and blood repertoires were. TCRdb reworked the public reads: Q25 trimming with fastp, MiXCR clone assembly, productive beta chains retained. One record per CDR3 amino acid sequence lists the most common genes and DNA. The V and J calls, along with clone size, are taken from TCRdb and not from the paper's own processing. This sample holds under 250,000 distinct CDR3 sequences; about 22% were observed only once. The ten biggest clones cover 43% of the sample.

Patients with ophthalmopathy had moderately to severely active disease, with a Clinical Activity Score of 3 or more, a NOSPECS grade of 4 or more, and a disease duration of less than 3 months. Patients with other autoimmune diseases, uncontrolled infections, pregnancy or lactation were excluded. Diagnosis was based on clinical symptoms, serum thyroxine, TRAb, thyroid ultrasound and orbital computed tomography. PBMCs were isolated from 7.5 to 10 ml of fresh peripheral blood by Ficoll-Paque density gradient centrifugation. Total RNA was extracted with Trizol reagent and quality-checked on an Agilent 2100 Bioanalyzer. This clonotype was seen only a few times. This receptor's antigen is unknown. The input lacks base qualities; no much larger clone sits a single base away. The CDR3 holds 14 amino acids from the cysteine to the phenylalanine. Solely the CDR3 DNA is kept, with 42 bases framed from the first base. Ends trimmed: V by 6 bases, J by 9 bases; bases unmatched to a gene: 7. CDR1 and CDR2, looked up from the germline V gene, are LGHNA and YNFKEQ.

What the research found in general, with its limitations: In cross-validation, the 13-signature model distinguished ophthalmopathy from stable hyperthyroidism with around 90% sensitivity and approximately 81% specificity, while in the test set the corresponding values were about 79% and 69%. Sample size was not statistically predetermined, and group allocation was not concealed from the investigators. Among expanded thyroid clonotypes with frequency above 0.001, most also showed up in blood, which suggests that blood repertoires may reflect the thyroid immune response. In validation, the model predicted ophthalmopathy progression with nearly 71% sensitivity and roughly 72% specificity; roughly 12 predicted patients were CT-confirmed with GO in a median of 6.5 months.

The rearranged segments are TRBV4-2 and TRBJ1-6, and TRBD1 aligns with 8 junction nucleotides. Sequencing was carried out using peripheral blood. This TCR was sampled from a woman in her forties or fifties with Graves' ophthalmopathy. Donor details come from another sample of the same person, matched by shared clones. The CDR3 reads CASSPQGGGSPLHF. The sequenced DNA is TGTGCCAGCAGTCCACAGGGGGGAGGTTCACCCCTCCACTTT.